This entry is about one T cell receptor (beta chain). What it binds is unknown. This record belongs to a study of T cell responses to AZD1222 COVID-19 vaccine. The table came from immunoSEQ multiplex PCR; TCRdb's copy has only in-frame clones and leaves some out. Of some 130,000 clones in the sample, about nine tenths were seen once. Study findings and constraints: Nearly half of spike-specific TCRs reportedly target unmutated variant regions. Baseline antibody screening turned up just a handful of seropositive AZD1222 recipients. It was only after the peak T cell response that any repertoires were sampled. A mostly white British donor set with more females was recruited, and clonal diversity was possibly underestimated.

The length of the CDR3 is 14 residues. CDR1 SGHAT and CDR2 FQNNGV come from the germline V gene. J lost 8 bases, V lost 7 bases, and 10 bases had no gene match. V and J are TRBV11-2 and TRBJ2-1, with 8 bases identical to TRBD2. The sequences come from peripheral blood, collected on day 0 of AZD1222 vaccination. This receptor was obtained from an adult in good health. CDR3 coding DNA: TGTGCCAGCAACAAACCCGAGACTAGCGATGAGCAGTTCTTC. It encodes CASNKPETSDEQFF.